This section outlines one T cell receptor beta chain sequence together with its context. CDR3 length equals 14 residues. The germline V gene encodes CDR1 SSHAT and CDR2 FNYEAQ (reference sequence). V dropped 5 bases and J dropped 1 base, with 11 bases sitting between them. This entry belongs to a study of T cells in narcolepsy. The protocol was immunoSEQ multiplex PCR, while the TCRdb copy is restricted to in-frame clones and leaves out a portion. The sample lists 27,000 or so clones, 86% occurring once. Sequencing was carried out using CD45RA- memory CD4+ T cells from PBMCs. The rearrangement links TRBV7-7 to TRBJ2-5; D ambiguous. The sequence was obtained from a human donor with narcolepsy. CDR3 nucleotides: TGTGCCAGCAGCCCCCTAGGGCCCCAAGAGACCCAGTACTTC. Residues: CASSPLGPQETQYF.